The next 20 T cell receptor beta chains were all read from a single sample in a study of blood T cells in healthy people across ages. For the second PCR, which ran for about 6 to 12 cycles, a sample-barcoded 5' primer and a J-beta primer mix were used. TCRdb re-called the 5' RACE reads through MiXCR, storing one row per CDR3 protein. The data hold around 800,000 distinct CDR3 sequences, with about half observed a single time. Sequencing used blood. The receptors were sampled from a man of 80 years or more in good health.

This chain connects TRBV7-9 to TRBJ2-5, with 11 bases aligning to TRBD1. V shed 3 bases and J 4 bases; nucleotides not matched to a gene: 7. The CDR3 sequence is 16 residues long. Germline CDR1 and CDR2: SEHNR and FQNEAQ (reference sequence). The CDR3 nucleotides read TGTGCCAGCAGCTTCCAATCCGGGACAGGGGGAGAGACCCAGTACTTC. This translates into CASSFQSGTGGETQYF.

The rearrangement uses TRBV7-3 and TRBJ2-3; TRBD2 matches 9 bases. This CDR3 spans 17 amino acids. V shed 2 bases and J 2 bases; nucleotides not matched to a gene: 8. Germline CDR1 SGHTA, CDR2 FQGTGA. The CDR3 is CASSLFGTSSYTDTQYF. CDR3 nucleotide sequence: TGTGCCAGCAGCTTATTCGGGACTAGCAGCTACACAGATACGCAGTATTTT. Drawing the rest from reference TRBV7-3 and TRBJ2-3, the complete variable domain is GAGVSQTPSNKVTEKGKYVELRCDPISGHTALYWYRQSLGQGPEFLIYFQGTGAADDSGLPNDRFFAVRPEGSVSTLKIQRTERGDSAVYLCASSLFGTSSYTDTQYFGPGTRLTVL.

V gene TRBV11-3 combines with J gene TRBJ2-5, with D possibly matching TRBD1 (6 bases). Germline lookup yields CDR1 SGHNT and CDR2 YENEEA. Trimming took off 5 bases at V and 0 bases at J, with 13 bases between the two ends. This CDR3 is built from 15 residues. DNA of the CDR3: TGTGCCAGCAGCAACCCGAGGGGGTACCAAGAGACCCAGTACTTC. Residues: CASSNPRGYQETQYF.

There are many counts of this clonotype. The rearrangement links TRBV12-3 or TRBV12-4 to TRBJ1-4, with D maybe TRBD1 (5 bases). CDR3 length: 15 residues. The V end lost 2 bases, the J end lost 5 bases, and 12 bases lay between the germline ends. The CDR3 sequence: CASSLRTGVNEKLFF. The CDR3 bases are TGTGCCAGCAGTTTACGAACAGGAGTGAATGAAAAACTGTTTTTT.

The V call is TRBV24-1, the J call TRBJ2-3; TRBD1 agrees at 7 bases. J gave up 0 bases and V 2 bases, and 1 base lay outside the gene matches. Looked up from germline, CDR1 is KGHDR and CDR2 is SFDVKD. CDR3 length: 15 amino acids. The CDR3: CATSDSRGSTDTQYF. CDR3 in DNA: TGTGCCACCAGTGATTCCAGGGGGAGCACAGATACGCAGTATTTT.

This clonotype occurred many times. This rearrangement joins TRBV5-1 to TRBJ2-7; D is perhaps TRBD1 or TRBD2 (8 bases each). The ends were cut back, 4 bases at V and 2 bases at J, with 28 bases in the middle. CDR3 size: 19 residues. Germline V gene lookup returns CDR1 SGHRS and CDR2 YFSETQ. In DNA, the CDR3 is TGCGCCAGCAGCCCGTGGACAGGGAGGGTGGACGGGAGGGCCTACGAGCAGTACTTC. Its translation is CASSPWTGRVDGRAYEQYF.

The CDR3 nucleotides read TGTGCCAGCAGCGCGGACAATAAGGAGCAGTTCTTC. Its protein product is CASSADNKEQFF. The chain recombines TRBV9 with TRBJ2-1, with D perhaps matching TRBD1 (5 bases). CDR1 is SGDLS, CDR2 YYNGEE, per germline. The CDR3 length is 12 residues. V shed 3 bases and J shed 10 bases, with 11 bases lying between them. The full variable domain, rest sourced from reference TRBV9 and TRBJ2-1, is DSGVTQTPKHLITATGQRVTLRCSPRSGDLSVYWYQQSLDQGLQFLIQYYNGEERAKGNILERFSAQQFPDLHSELNLSSLELGDSALYFCASSADNKEQFFGPGTRLTVL.

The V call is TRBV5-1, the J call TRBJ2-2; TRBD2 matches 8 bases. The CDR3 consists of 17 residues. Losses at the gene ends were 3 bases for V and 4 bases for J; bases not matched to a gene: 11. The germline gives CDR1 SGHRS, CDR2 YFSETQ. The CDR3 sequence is CASSSNSGTRGTGELFF. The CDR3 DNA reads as TGCGCCAGCAGCTCCAATAGCGGGACCAGGGGCACCGGGGAGCTGTTTTTT.

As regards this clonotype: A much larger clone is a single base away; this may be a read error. The CDR3 sequence is CSARTQGKEIQYF. The CDR3 DNA reads TGCAGCGCCCGGACCCAGGGGAAAGAGATCCAGTACTTC. The J gene is TRBJ2-7, the V gene TRBV29-1, with D maybe TRBD1 (6 bases). V was shortened by 7 bases and J by 10 bases, with 23 bases between the two germline ends. The CDR3 length is 13 residues. Germline-derived CDR1 and CDR2 are SQVTM and ANQGSEA.

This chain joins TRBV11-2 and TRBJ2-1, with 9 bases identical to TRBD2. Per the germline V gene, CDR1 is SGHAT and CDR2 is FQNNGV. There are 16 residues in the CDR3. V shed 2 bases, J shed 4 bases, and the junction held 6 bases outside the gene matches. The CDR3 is CASSLNPSGIYNEQFF. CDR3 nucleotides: TGTGCCAGCAGCTTAAATCCTAGCGGGATTTACAATGAGCAGTTCTTC.

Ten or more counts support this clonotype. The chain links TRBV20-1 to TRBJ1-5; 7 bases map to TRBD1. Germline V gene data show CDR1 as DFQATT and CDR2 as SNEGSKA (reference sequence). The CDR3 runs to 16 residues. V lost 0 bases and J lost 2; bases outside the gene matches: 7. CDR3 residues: CSARDQRGLGNQPQHF. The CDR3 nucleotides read TGCAGTGCTAGAGATCAAAGGGGGCTAGGCAATCAGCCCCAGCATTTT.

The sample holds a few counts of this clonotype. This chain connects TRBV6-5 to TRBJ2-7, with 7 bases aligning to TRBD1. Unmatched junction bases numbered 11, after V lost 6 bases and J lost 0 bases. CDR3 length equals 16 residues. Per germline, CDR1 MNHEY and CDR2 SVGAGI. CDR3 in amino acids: CASRREYTGDSYEQYF. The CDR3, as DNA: TGTGCCAGCAGGCGAGAATATACAGGGGACTCCTACGAGCAGTACTTC.

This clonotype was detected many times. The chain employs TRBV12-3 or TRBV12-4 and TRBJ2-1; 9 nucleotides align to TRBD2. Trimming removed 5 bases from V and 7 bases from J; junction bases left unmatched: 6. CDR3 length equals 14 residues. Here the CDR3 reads CASSPAGGPNEQFF. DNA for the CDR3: TGTGCCAGCAGTCCGGCGGGAGGGCCAAATGAGCAGTTCTTC.

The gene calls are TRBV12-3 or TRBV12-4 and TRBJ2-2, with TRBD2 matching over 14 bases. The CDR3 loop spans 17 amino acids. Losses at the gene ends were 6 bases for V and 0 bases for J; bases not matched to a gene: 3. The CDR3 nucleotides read TGTGCCAGCAGGGGACTAGCGGGAGACACGAACACCGGGGAGCTGTTTTTT. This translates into CASRGLAGDTNTGELFF.

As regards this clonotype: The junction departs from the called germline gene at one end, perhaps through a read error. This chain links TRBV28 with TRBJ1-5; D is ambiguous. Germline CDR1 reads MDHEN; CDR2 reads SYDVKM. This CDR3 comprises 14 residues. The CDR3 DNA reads TGTGCCAGCAGTGCGGGTGATAGCAGTCAGCCCCAGCATTTT. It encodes CASSAGDSSQPQHF.

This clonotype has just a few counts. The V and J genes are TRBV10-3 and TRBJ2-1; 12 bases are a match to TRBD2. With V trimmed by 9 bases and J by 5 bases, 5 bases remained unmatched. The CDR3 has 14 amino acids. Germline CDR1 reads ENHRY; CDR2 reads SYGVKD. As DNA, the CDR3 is TGTGCCATGGGCCCTAGCGGGAGGGACAATGAGCAGTTCTTC. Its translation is CAMGPSGRDNEQFF.

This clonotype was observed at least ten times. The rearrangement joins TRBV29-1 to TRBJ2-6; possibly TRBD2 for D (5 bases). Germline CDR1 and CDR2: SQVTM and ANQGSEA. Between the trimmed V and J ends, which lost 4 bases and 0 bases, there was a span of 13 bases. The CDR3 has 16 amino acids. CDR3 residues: CSVGAGLNSGANVLTF. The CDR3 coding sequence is TGCAGCGTTGGGGCGGGCCTTAACTCTGGGGCCAACGTCCTGACTTTC. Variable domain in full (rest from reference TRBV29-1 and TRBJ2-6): SAVISQKPSRDICQRGTSLTIQCQVDSQVTMMFWYRQQPGQSLTLIATANQGSEATYESGFVIDKFPISRPNLTFSTLTVSNMSPEDSSIYLCSVGAGLNSGANVLTFGAGSRLTVL.

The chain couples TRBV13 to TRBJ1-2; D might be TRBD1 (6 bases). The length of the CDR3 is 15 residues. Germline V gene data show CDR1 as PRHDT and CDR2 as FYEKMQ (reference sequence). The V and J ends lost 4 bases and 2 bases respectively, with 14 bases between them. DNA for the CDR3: TGTGCCAGCAGCTCCAGGGGTTCGACCAACTATGGCTACACCTTC. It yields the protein CASSSRGSTNYGYTF. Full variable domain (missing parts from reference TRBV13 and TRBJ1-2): AAGVIQSPRHLIKEKRETATLKCYPIPRHDTVYWYQQGPGQDPQFLISFYEKMQSDKGSIPDRFSAQQFSDYHSELNMSSLELGDSALYFCASSSRGSTNYGYTFGSGTRLTVV.

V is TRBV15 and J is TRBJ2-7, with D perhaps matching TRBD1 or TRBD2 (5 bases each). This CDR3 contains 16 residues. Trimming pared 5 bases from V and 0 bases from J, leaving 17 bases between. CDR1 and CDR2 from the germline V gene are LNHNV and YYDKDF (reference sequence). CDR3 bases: TGTGCCACCAGCTCAGGCCGGGACCGGAGCTCCTACGAGCAGTACTTC. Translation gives CATSSGRDRSSYEQYF.

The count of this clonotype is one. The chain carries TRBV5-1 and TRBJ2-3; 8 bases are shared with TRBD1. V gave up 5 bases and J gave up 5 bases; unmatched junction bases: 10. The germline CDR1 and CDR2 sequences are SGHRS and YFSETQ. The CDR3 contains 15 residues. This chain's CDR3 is CASSDDRGIGDTQYF. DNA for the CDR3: TGCGCCAGCAGTGATGACAGGGGAATCGGAGATACGCAGTATTTT.